Listed below are T cell receptor beta chains from one sample, sequenced in a study of blood T cell repertoires in COVID-19. Generated by immunoSEQ multiplex PCR, the TCRdb table keeps only in-frame clones and is missing some. The data show under 300,000 clones, roughly 80% seen once. The sample was peripheral blood. The receptors derive from a woman aged 18-29 years with acute or convalescent COVID-19. CDR3s include the opening cysteine and the closing phenylalanine or tryptophan. The order of the fields is V gene, J gene, D gene, CDR3 protein, CDR3 DNA. A D gene is named only where the DNA matches it firmly.

TRBV18	TRBJ2-3	-	CASSPDLVVLDTQYF	TGTGCCAGCTCACCCGACTTAGTAGTACTTGATACGCAGTATTTT
TRBV6-2/TRBV6-3	TRBJ2-7	TRBD2	CASSGLAAHLLEQYF	TGTGCCAGCAGTGGACTAGCGGCCCACCTCCTCGAGCAGTACTTC
TRBV6-1	TRBJ1-1	-	CASSDGAGGRPFF	TGTGCCAGCAGTGACGGGGCCGGCGGGAGGCCTTTCTTT
TRBV19	TRBJ1-3	-	CATVSAYFSGNTIYF	TGTGCCACCGTTAGTGCGTACTTCTCTGGAAACACCATATATTTT
TRBV6-6	TRBJ2-1	-	CASSTDTGSSYNEQFF	TGTGCCAGCAGTACCGACACAGGGAGCTCCTACAATGAGCAGTTCTTC
TRBV4-3	TRBJ2-1	TRBD2	CASSQDSSGTYNEQFF	TGCGCCAGCAGCCAAGACTCTAGCGGGACCTACAATGAGCAGTTCTTC
TRBV12-3/TRBV12-4	TRBJ2-7	TRBD1	CASSSRGLYEQYF	TGTGCCAGCAGTTCTAGGGGGCTGTACGAGCAGTACTTC
TRBV4-3	TRBJ2-3	-	CASSQAGGPKADTQYF	TGCGCCAGCAGCCAGGCTGGAGGTCCAAAGGCAGATACGCAGTATTTT
TRBV6-5	TRBJ2-5	-	CASSPGTPGETQYF	TGTGCCAGCAGTCCCGGGACTCCCGGGGAGACCCAGTACTTC
TRBV5-1	TRBJ2-7	TRBD2	CASSLVSGLAGDLKQYF	TGCGCCAGCAGCTTGGTGTCTGGGCTAGCGGGGGACCTGAAGCAGTACTTC
TRBV12-3/TRBV12-4	TRBJ1-2	-	CASTGPGNYGYTF	TGTGCCAGCACCGGACCAGGGAACTATGGCTACACCTTC
TRBV11-2	TRBJ1-2	TRBD1	CASSPQGAAYGYTF	TGTGCCAGCAGCCCTCAGGGGGCGGCCTATGGCTACACCTTC
TRBV9	TRBJ2-1	TRBD2	CASSASGRPQNEQFF	TGTGCCAGCAGCGCTAGCGGGAGGCCCCAGAATGAGCAGTTCTTC
TRBV2	TRBJ2-7	-	CASRYIASSYEQYF	TGTGCCAGCAGATACATAGCTAGCTCCTACGAGCAGTACTTC
TRBV5-6	TRBJ1-5	TRBD1	CASSLGQGFNQPQHF	TGTGCCAGCAGCTTGGGACAGGGATTCAATCAGCCCCAGCATTTT
TRBV30	TRBJ1-4	-	CAWSKGANEKLFF	TGTGCCTGGAGTAAGGGGGCTAATGAAAAACTGTTTTTT
TRBV5-5	TRBJ2-7	-	CASSLPLRGEQYF	TGTGCCAGCAGCTTGCCCCTACGCGGCGAGCAGTACTTC
TRBV29-1	TRBJ2-7	-	CSVEGQVNEQYF	TGCAGCGTTGAAGGACAGGTTAACGAGCAGTACTTC